A single sample gave rise to the 24 T cell receptor beta chains below, sequenced in a study of control samples from healthy donors and cancer patients. The repertoire was sequenced with immunoSEQ multiplex PCR; TCRdb's copy has only in-frame clones and lacks some. The table includes about 190,000 clones, approximately 95% detected once. Sequencing used blood. The source of these receptors is a man aged 18 to 35 in good health.

The chain links TRBV9 to TRBJ2-6; 7 nucleotides match TRBD1. CDR1 and CDR2 from the germline V gene are SGDLS and YYNGEE. The ends lost 7 bases at V and 0 bases at J; junction bases unmatched: 4. The length of the CDR3 is 15 residues. As DNA, the CDR3 is TGTGCCAGCCAACAGGGGAGCTCTGGGGCCAACGTCCTGACTTTC. This gives the protein CASQQGSSGANVLTF.

The J gene is TRBJ2-3, the V gene TRBV3-1 (or the pseudogene TRBV3-2), with 11 nucleotides matching TRBD2. The CDR3 is 16 amino acids. The germline V gene encodes CDR1 LGHDT and CDR2 YNNKEL (reference sequence). The trim removed 4 bases at V and 1 base at J, leaving 4 bases unmatched. CDR3 amino acids: CASSPLSGGGTDTQYF. Written as DNA, the CDR3 is TGTGCCAGCAGCCCCCTTAGCGGGGGGGGCACAGATACGCAGTATTTT.

The rearrangement joins TRBV5-1 to TRBJ2-7; TRBD1 matches at 10 bases. Germline CDR1 and CDR2: SGHRS and YFSETQ. J was trimmed by 7 bases and V by 2 bases; bases with no gene match: 12. CDR3 length: 16 amino acids. In DNA, the CDR3 is TGCGCCAGCAGCTTTACTACCGGGACAGGGGTTCGGGAGCAGTACTTC. This translates into CASSFTTGTGVREQYF.

The V call is TRBV28, the J call TRBJ2-3, with no clear D. Trimming left V 3 bases short and J 1 base short, with 8 bases between. CDR1 is MDHEN, CDR2 SYDVKM, per germline. This CDR3 is built from 14 residues. This chain's CDR3 is CASSFLGGTDTQYF. The CDR3 nucleotides are TGTGCCAGCAGTTTTCTTGGGGGCACAGATACGCAGTATTTT.

This sequence joins TRBV7-2 and TRBJ1-6; D ambiguous. Trimming shortened V by 5 bases and J by 9 bases, and 8 bases separated the two germline ends. Looked up from germline, CDR1 is SGHTA and CDR2 is FQGNSA. The CDR3 loop spans 12 amino acids. The CDR3 here is CASSLPSSPLHF. The CDR3 bases are TGTGCCAGCAGCCTACCAAGTTCACCCCTCCACTTT. Combining the CDR3 with reference TRBV7-2 and TRBJ1-6 gives the whole variable domain GAGVSQSPSNKVTEKGKDVELRCDPISGHTALYWYRQSLGQGLEFLIYFQGNSAPDKSGLPSDRFSAERTGGSVSTLTIQRTQQEDSAVYLCASSLPSSPLHFGNGTRLTVT.

The rearrangement joins TRBV2 to TRBJ1-6, with TRBD1 as a possible D gene (5 bases). The CDR3 has 13 amino acids. The V gene's germline CDR1 is SNHLY and CDR2 FYNNEI. With 4 bases removed from V and 8 bases from J, the gap between germline ends came to 9 bases. In DNA, the CDR3 is TGTGCCAGCAGTGTGAGGGGTTATTCACCCCTCCACTTT. This encodes CASSVRGYSPLHF.

The chain joins TRBV9 to TRBJ2-2; D is perhaps TRBD2 (6 bases). Germline CDR1 and CDR2: SGDLS and YYNGEE. There are 15 residues in the CDR3. V was trimmed by 0 bases and J by 5 bases, leaving 11 bases between them. The CDR3 sequence: CASSVELEGTGELFF. CDR3 DNA: TGTGCCAGCAGCGTAGAATTGGAGGGGACCGGGGAGCTGTTTTTT.

This clone turned up a few times. This chain joins TRBV2 and TRBJ1-5, with D maybe TRBD1 (6 bases). The CDR3 is 13 residues long. Trimming stripped 6 bases from V and 6 bases from J, with 12 bases between. The V gene's germline CDR1 is SNHLY and CDR2 FYNNEI. The CDR3 nucleotides are TGTGCCAGCAGACAGGGTGTAACTCAGCCCCAGCATTTT. Its translation is CASRQGVTQPQHF.

The V call is TRBV5-6, the J call TRBJ2-7, with D possibly being TRBD2 (5 bases). V lost 0 bases and J lost 4, with 11 bases in between. The CDR3 loop spans 14 amino acids. CDR1 and CDR2 from the germline V gene are SGHDT and YYEEEE. CDR3 residues: CASSLGGREYEQYF. CDR3 bases: TGTGCCAGCAGCTTGGGAGGGCGCGAATACGAGCAGTACTTC.

The chain couples TRBV7-8 to TRBJ1-4; no definite D call. The CDR3 spans 19 residues. In germline, CDR1 is SGHVS, CDR2 FQNEAQ. Trimming shortened V by 5 bases and J by 3 bases, and 25 bases separated the two germline ends. CDR3 loop: CASSTYSVASYLANEKLFF. In DNA, the CDR3 is TGTGCCAGCAGCACATACTCTGTCGCCTCTTACTTAGCTAATGAAAAACTGTTTTTT.

This clone was observed once. The genes are TRBV15 and TRBJ2-2, with a weak D call TRBD1 (7 bases). V lost 6 bases, J lost 7 bases, and 18 bases lay in between. Germline assignment: CDR1 LNHNV and CDR2 YYDKDF (reference sequence). The CDR3 is 15 residues long. DNA of the CDR3: TGTGCCACCAGAGGAGGAGGGGGCGGTGGCGGGGAGCTGTTTTTT. It specifies CATRGGGGGGGELFF.

The rearrangement links TRBV21-1 to TRBJ1-1. TRBV21-1 is termed a pseudogene. CDR3 length: 14 amino acids. The CDR3, as DNA: TGTGCCAGCAGCAAAGCAACGGGGCCCACTGAAGCTTTCTTT. Translation gives CASSKATGPTEAFF.

The V call is TRBV5-6, the J call TRBJ2-5; D is unresolved. The V end was cut by 1 base, the J end by 1 base, with 14 bases between. The V gene's germline CDR1 is SGHDT and CDR2 YYEEEE. CDR3 size: 16 residues. DNA for the CDR3: TGTGCCAGCAGCTTGTATATACAGCCCTCCCAAGAGACCCAGTACTTC. This codes for CASSLYIQPSQETQYF.

V is TRBV6-6 and J is TRBJ2-1; maybe TRBD1 (5 bases). Looked up from germline, CDR1 is MNHNY and CDR2 is SVGAGI (reference sequence). The CDR3 has 13 residues. V was clipped by 6 bases and J by 1 base, with 7 bases between them. The CDR3 spells CASRTVSYNEQFF. The CDR3 DNA sequence: TGTGCCAGCAGGACAGTTTCCTACAATGAGCAGTTCTTC.

The chain recombines TRBV5-4 with TRBJ1-1, with TRBD1 as a possible D gene (5 bases). Germline lookup yields CDR1 SGHNT and CDR2 YYREEE (reference sequence). The V gene lost 4 bases and the J gene lost 4 bases, with 11 bases spanning the gap. The CDR3 runs 13 residues. The CDR3: CASSVQQGTEAFF. CDR3 bases: TGTGCCAGCAGCGTTCAGCAGGGCACTGAAGCTTTCTTT.

This chain uses TRBV6-4 with TRBJ2-1; D possibly corresponds to TRBD1 (5 bases). The V gene lost 2 bases and the J gene lost 12 bases, with 14 bases spanning the gap. Germline CDR1 MRHNA, CDR2 SNTAGT. This CDR3 comprises 13 residues. CDR3 nucleotides: TGTGCCAGCAGTGACGAAGAAGGGGTAGGGCAGTTCTTC. As protein: CASSDEEGVGQFF.

This clone was counted between two and nine times. The genes are TRBV6-5 and TRBJ1-1; D is ambiguous. Looked up from germline, CDR1 is MNHEY and CDR2 is SVGAGI. The CDR3 consists of 15 residues. Trimming took 4 bases from V and 3 from J, leaving 15 bases between them. CDR3 region: CASSSALRRDTEAFF. The CDR3 nucleotides read TGTGCCAGCAGTTCGGCACTCCGGAGGGACACTGAAGCTTTCTTT.

The chain recombines TRBV6-5 with TRBJ1-5, with TRBD1 matching 7 bases. Germline loops: CDR1 MNHEY, CDR2 SVGAGI. With V trimmed by 7 bases and J by 3 bases, 9 bases remained unmatched. The CDR3 extends over 15 amino acids. The DNA for the CDR3 is TGTGCCAGCACCCCAGGGACAGTCCTCAATCAGCCCCAGCATTTT. Protein sequence: CASTPGTVLNQPQHF.

The rearrangement uses TRBV5-1 and TRBJ2-7; weak D call: TRBD2 (6 bases). The V and J ends lost 1 base and 0 bases respectively, with 11 bases between them. From germline, CDR1 is SGHRS and CDR2 YFSETQ. CDR3 length: 15 residues. CDR3 coding DNA: TGCGCCAGCAGCTTGATCGGGACTGCCTCCTACGAGCAGTACTTC. Residues: CASSLIGTASYEQYF. The full variable domain, with the rest looked up from reference TRBV5-1 and TRBJ2-7, is KAGVTQTPRYLIKTRGQQVTLSCSPISGHRSVSWYQQTPGQGLQFLFEYFSETQRNKGNFPGRFSGRQFSNSRSEMNVSTLELGDSALYLCASSLIGTASYEQYFGPGTRLTVT.

The J gene is TRBJ1-2, the V gene TRBV19, with 10 bases that match TRBD1. CDR1 is LNHDA and CDR2 is SQIVND in the germline V gene (reference sequence). This CDR3 has 15 residues. With 6 bases clipped from V and 6 bases from J, the junction kept 10 bases outside the gene matches. This CDR3 reads CASRGAGTGVDGYTF. CDR3 in DNA: TGTGCCAGTAGGGGAGCCGGGACAGGGGTTGATGGCTACACCTTC.

The chain links TRBV7-3 to TRBJ2-1; TRBD2 is a possible D gene (6 bases). Trimming removed 1 base at V and 5 bases at J, with 12 bases between. CDR1 is SGHTA, CDR2 FQGTGA, per germline. There are 15 residues in the CDR3. The CDR3: CASSLNRAGHNEQFF. The CDR3 coding sequence is TGTGCCAGCAGCTTAAATAGGGCGGGACACAATGAGCAGTTCTTC.

This clone was seen only a few times. V and J are TRBV5-1 and TRBJ2-5, with TRBD2 matching over 9 bases. The ends lost 4 bases at V and 3 bases at J; junction bases unmatched: 13. In germline, CDR1 is SGHRS, CDR2 YFSETQ. This CDR3 comprises 17 residues. The CDR3 loop reads CASSRIRSSGAEETQYF. CDR3 sequence (DNA): TGCGCCAGCAGCCGTATCCGTTCTAGCGGGGCGGAAGAGACCCAGTACTTC.

This chain connects TRBV25-1 to TRBJ2-7; D might be TRBD1 (5 bases). The CDR3 consists of 15 residues. The germline V gene encodes CDR1 MGHDK and CDR2 SYGVNS. V was pared by 8 bases and J by 1 base, with 18 bases between. The CDR3 loop is CASGVAGHESYEQYF. CDR3 DNA: TGTGCCAGCGGCGTGGCAGGACATGAATCCTACGAGCAGTACTTC.

The chain uses TRBV19 and TRBJ1-1; 7 nucleotides match TRBD1. The CDR3 is 16 amino acids. V gave up 10 bases and J gave up 5 bases; unmatched junction bases: 19. Per the germline V gene, CDR1 is LNHDA and CDR2 is SQIVND (reference sequence). CDR3 DNA sequence: TGTGCCACCCTCCCCCCCCAGGGGGTCCTGAGGACTGAAGCTTTCTTT. Translating it yields CATLPPQGVLRTEAFF. The whole variable domain, remainder taken from reference TRBV19 and TRBJ1-1, is DGGITQSPKYLFRKEGQNVTLSCEQNLNHDAMYWYRQDPGQGLRLIYYSQIVNDFQKGDIAEGYSVSREKKESFPLTVTSAQKNPTAFYLCATLPPQGVLRTEAFFGQGTRLTVV.